These 10 T cell receptor beta chains originate from one sample sequenced in a study of blood T cell repertoires in COVID-19. Libraries were prepared by immunoSEQ multiplex PCR; TCRdb keeps only in-frame clonotypes and omits some of them. The sample carries some 80,000 clones, around 80% recorded once. The sequenced sample was peripheral blood. The receptors were sampled from a woman aged 40 to 50 with active or convalescent COVID-19.

This clone was detected a few times. The chain couples TRBV7-9 to TRBJ2-7, with TRBD1 matching 8 bases. The ends lost 5 bases at V and 5 bases at J; junction bases unmatched: 8. The CDR3 runs 14 residues. In germline, CDR1 is SEHNR, CDR2 FQNEAQ (reference sequence). The CDR3 DNA follows: TGTGCCAGCAGCCCCCGGACAGGGCTCCACGAGCAGTACTTC. Translated, it gives CASSPRTGLHEQYF.

The chain carries TRBV30 and TRBJ1-4, with D unresolved. The CDR3 is made up of 13 amino acids. Trimming took 3 bases from V and 6 from J, leaving 11 bases between them. CDR1 is GTSNPN and CDR2 is SVGIG in the germline V gene (reference sequence). CDR3 sequence: CAWSENSDEKLFF. The CDR3 nucleotides read TGTGCCTGGAGCGAAAACAGTGATGAAAAACTGTTTTTT.

The chain carries TRBV29-1 and TRBJ1-1, with 9 bases fitting TRBD1. CDR3 length equals 11 residues. J lost 10 bases, V lost 6 bases, and 6 bases had no gene match. Germline CDR1 reads SQVTM; CDR2 reads ANQGSEA. CDR3 in amino acids: CSVVQGAGAFF. The CDR3 DNA sequence: TGCAGCGTCGTACAGGGGGCGGGAGCTTTCTTT.

This clone has more than one count but fewer than ten. Other DNA sequences of this sample code for an identical CDR3. J is TRBJ1-5 and V is TRBV7-2; 9 nucleotides agree with TRBD1. CDR1 and CDR2 from the germline V gene are SGHTA and FQGNSA. The CDR3 sequence is 13 residues long. The V gene end was trimmed by 4 bases and the J gene end by 7 bases; junction bases not matched to a gene: 2. The CDR3 DNA reads as TGTGCCAGCAGCTCGGACAGGGGCCAGCCCCAGCATTTT. Encoded protein: CASSSDRGQPQHF.

The chain combines TRBV5-1 with TRBJ1-6; D perhaps matches TRBD1 (6 bases). Per germline, CDR1 SGHRS and CDR2 YFSETQ. The germline V and J ends were trimmed by 0 bases and 7 bases, with 11 bases remaining between them. CDR3 size: 15 residues. CDR3 coding DNA: TGCGCCAGCAGCTTGGAACAGGGATCCAATTCACCCCTCCACTTT. Protein product: CASSLEQGSNSPLHF.

This chain uses TRBV5-1 with TRBJ1-4, with 11 nucleotides matching TRBD1. Looked up from germline, CDR1 is SGHRS and CDR2 is YFSETQ. The length of the CDR3 is 15 residues. J lost 4 bases, V lost 7 bases, and 6 bases had no gene match. The CDR3 DNA reads TGCGCCAGCTCCGGACAGGGGGCAGATAATGAAAAACTGTTTTTT. Translation gives CASSGQGADNEKLFF.

The gene calls are TRBV14 and TRBJ2-2, with a possible D match to TRBD2 (6 bases). V dropped 1 base and J dropped 6 bases, with 21 bases sitting between them. Germline V gene lookup returns CDR1 SGHDN and CDR2 FVKESK. The CDR3 is made up of 18 amino acids. The CDR3 protein is CASSQGPGRTKRPGELFF. The DNA of the CDR3 is TGTGCCAGCAGCCAAGGGCCGGGCCGGACTAAACGGCCCGGGGAGCTGTTTTTT.

J is TRBJ2-2 and V is TRBV25-1; weak D call: TRBD2 (5 bases). Germline V gene lookup returns CDR1 MGHDK and CDR2 SYGVNS. V was shortened by 2 bases and J by 3 bases, with 13 bases between the two germline ends. The CDR3 extends over 16 amino acids. The CDR3 is CASSETGLAHTGELFF. Written as DNA, the CDR3 is TGTGCCAGCAGTGAAACTGGGCTAGCCCACACCGGGGAGCTGTTTTTT.

This clone has a single count. This chain joins TRBV27 and TRBJ1-1; weak D call: TRBD1 (5 bases). V was cut by 5 bases and J by 8 bases, with 12 bases left in between. The CDR3 spans 12 residues. Germline V CDR1 and CDR2: MNHEY, SMNVEV (reference sequence). Here the CDR3 DNA reads TGTGCCAGCAGTAGGGGTGTTGGGGAAGCTTTCTTT. Protein product: CASSRGVGEAFF.

The chain links TRBV7-9 to TRBJ2-5, with a possible D match to TRBD1 (6 bases). Trimming removed 1 base at V and 7 bases at J, with 10 bases between. Germline assignment: CDR1 SEHNR and CDR2 FQNEAQ (reference sequence). This CDR3 contains 13 residues. CDR3 amino acids: CASSLDTGWTQYF. For the CDR3, the DNA is TGTGCCAGCAGCTTAGATACAGGGTGGACCCAGTACTTC.